The clone carrying this T cell receptor beta chain was counted only a few times. Its antigen is unknown. The sample comes from a study of TIL therapy for anti-PD-1-resistant metastatic lung cancer. Overall study: Progressing patients received lymphodepletion, expanded TIL infusion and IL-2. Several tumors were EGFR-mutant and two were ALK-rearranged.

Sequencing used immunoSEQ v3. Some clones are missing from TCRdb's copy, which holds only in-frame ones; the method was immunoSEQ multiplex PCR. The sample lists some 52,000 clones, around 80% occurring once. CDR1 and CDR2 (germline): SNHLY, FYNNEI. The CDR3 contains 13 residues. Trimming cost V 2 bases and J 7 bases, with 9 bases left between them. Broader study findings: This highly selected cohort may not generalize to typical lung cancer patients.

Time point of the sample: pre-treatment sample, taken before nivolumab and TIL therapy. The origin of this receptor is a woman between 30 and 80 years old with non-small cell lung cancer. The sequences come from blood, collected at baseline. The chain combines TRBV2 with TRBJ1-5; unclear D gene. The CDR3 region is CASSESTPQPQHF. The CDR3 bases are TGTGCCAGCAGTGAATCGACACCCCAGCCCCAGCATTTT.